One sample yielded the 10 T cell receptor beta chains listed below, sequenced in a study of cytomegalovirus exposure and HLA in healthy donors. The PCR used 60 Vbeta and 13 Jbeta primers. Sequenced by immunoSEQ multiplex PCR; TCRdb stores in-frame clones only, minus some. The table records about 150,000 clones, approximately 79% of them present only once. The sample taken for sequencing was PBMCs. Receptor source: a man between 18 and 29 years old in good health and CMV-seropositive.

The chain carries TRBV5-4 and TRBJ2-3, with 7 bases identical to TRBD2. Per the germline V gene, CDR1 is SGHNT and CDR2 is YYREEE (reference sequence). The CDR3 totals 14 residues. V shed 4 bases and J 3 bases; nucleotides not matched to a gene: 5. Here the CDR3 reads CASSPGGRTDTQYF. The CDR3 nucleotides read TGTGCCAGCAGCCCCGGGGGGAGAACAGATACGCAGTATTTT.

The CDR3 here is CASSAGTSGGTYEQYF. Written as DNA, the CDR3 is TGTGCCAGCAGCGCCGGGACTAGCGGGGGGACCTACGAGCAGTACTTC. The chain employs TRBV9 and TRBJ2-7; 15 bases map to TRBD2. The V gene end was trimmed by 3 bases and the J gene end by 2 bases; junction bases not matched to a gene: 3. The V gene's germline CDR1 is SGDLS and CDR2 YYNGEE. This CDR3 is 16 amino acids long.

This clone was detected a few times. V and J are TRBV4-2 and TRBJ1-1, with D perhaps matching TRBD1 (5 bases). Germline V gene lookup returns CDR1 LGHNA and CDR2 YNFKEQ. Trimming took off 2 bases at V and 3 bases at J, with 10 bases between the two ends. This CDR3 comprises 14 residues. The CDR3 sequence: CASSQPQGDTEAFF. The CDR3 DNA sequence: TGTGCCAGCAGCCAACCCCAGGGCGACACTGAAGCTTTCTTT.

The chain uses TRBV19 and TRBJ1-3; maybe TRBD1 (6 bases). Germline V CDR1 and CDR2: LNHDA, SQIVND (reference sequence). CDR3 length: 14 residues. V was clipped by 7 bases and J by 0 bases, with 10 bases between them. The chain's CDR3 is CASKGGDSGNTIYF. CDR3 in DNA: TGTGCCAGTAAAGGGGGGGACTCTGGAAACACCATATATTTT.

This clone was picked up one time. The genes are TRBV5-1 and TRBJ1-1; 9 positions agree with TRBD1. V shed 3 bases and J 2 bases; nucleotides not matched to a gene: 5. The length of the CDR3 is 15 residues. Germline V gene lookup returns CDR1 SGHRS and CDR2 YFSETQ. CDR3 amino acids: CASSSPGQGNTEAFF. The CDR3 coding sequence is TGCGCCAGCAGCTCCCCGGGACAGGGTAACACTGAAGCTTTCTTT.

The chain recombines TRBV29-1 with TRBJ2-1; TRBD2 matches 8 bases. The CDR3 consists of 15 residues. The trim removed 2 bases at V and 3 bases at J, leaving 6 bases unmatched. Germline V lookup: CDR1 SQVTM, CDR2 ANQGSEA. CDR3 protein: CSVEWRLAHYNEQFF. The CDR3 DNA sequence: TGCAGCGTTGAATGGCGACTAGCGCACTACAATGAGCAGTTCTTC.

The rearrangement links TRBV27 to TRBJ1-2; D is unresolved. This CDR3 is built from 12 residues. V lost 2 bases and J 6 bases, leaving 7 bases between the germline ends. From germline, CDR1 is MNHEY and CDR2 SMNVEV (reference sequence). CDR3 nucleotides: TGTGCCAGCAGTTTAGCGGGTGATGGCTACACCTTC. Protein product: CASSLAGDGYTF.

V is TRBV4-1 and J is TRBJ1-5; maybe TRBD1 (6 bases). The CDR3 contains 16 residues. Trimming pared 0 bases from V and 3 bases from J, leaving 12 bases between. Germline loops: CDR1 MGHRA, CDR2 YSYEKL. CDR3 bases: TGCGCCAGCAGCCAAGATAGGAACAGGGACAATCAGCCCCAGCATTTT. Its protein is CASSQDRNRDNQPQHF.

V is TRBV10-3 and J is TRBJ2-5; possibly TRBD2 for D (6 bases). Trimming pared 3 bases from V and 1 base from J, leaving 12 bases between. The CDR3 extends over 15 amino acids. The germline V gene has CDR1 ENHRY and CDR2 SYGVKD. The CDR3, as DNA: TGTGCCATCAGTGACGCGGGGAGCCCCCAAGAGACCCAGTACTTC. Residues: CAISDAGSPQETQYF.

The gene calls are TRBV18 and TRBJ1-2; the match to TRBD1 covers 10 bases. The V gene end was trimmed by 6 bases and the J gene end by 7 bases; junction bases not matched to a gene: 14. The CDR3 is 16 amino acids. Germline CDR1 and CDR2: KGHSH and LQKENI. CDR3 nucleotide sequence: TGTGCCAGCTCGCCCTCGACGACAGGGGGCCACAGTGGCTACACCTTC. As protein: CASSPSTTGGHSGYTF.